This T cell receptor (beta chain) was sequenced in a study of graft-versus-host responses after intestinal transplantation. The method was immunoSEQ multiplex PCR; TCRdb's version includes in-frame clones alone and lacks a portion of them. The sample contains more than 12,000 clones, about 61% of which appear only once. The CDR3 consists of 13 residues. Germline CDR1 is GTSNPN and CDR2 is SVGIG (reference sequence). V was trimmed by 3 bases and J by 3 bases, leaving 11 bases between them. Processing was applied to graft tissue in order to liberate intraepithelial and lamina propria lymphocytes. The clonotype was recovered from a human patient who received an intestinal transplant, so some T cells may come from the graft donor. V usage is TRBV30 and J usage is TRBJ1-1, with TRBD1 as a possible D gene (6 bases). This specimen consisted of ileum tissue, obtained 524 days after transplant. In DNA form, the CDR3 reads TGTGCCTGGAGGAGGGGGGGCGACACTGAAGCTTTCTTT. Its protein is CAWRRGGDTEAFF. Full variable domain (remainder filled in from reference TRBV30 and TRBJ1-1): SQTIHQWPATLVQPVGSPLSLECTVEGTSNPNLYWYRQAAGRGLQLLFYSVGIGQISSEVPQNLSASRPQDRQFILSSKKLLLSDSGFYLCAWRRGGDTEAFFGQGTRLTVV.